Below are 31 T cell receptor beta chains sequenced from a single sample in a study of CD8+ T cells in alopecia areata. Treatment indicated: oral pan-JAK inhibitor, 5-10 mg twice daily. RNA extraction was followed by reverse transcription into cDNA, which acted as the sequencing template. This table comes from immunoSEQ multiplex PCR, and its TCRdb copy is limited to in-frame clones, with some not included. This sample has under 350,000 clones, with 58% found just once. Sequenced material: CD4+ T cells sorted from blood, taken at week 24, from a patient treated with tofacitinib. These receptors all come from a human donor with alopecia areata.

This clone was counted many times. The V call is TRBV19, the J call TRBJ1-6; the D is unclear. Trimming pared 5 bases from V and 9 bases from J, leaving 11 bases between. Germline V lookup: CDR1 LNHDA, CDR2 SQIVND (reference sequence). The CDR3 has 13 residues. CDR3 nucleotide sequence: TGTGCCAGTAGTTCTCGGGGTATTTCACCCCTCCACTTT. As protein: CASSSRGISPLHF.

V and J are TRBV5-6 and TRBJ2-6; D not resolved. The germline CDR1 and CDR2 sequences are SGHDT and YYEEEE. The CDR3 totals 16 residues. Trimming stripped 0 bases from V and 4 bases from J, with 11 bases between. The CDR3: CASSLGLGTGANVLTF. The DNA of the CDR3 is TGTGCCAGCAGCTTGGGCTTAGGTACCGGGGCCAACGTCCTGACTTTC.

This clone has just a few counts. This rearrangement joins TRBV29-1 to TRBJ2-3, with 8 bases fitting TRBD2. Losses at the gene ends were 6 bases for V and 1 base for J; bases not matched to a gene: 3. The germline V gene encodes CDR1 SQVTM and CDR2 ANQGSEA. This CDR3 is built from 13 residues. CDR3 region: CSVRAGGTDTQYF. The CDR3 DNA sequence: TGCAGCGTCCGAGCGGGGGGCACAGATACGCAGTATTTT.

This clone came up once. The chain uses TRBV30 and TRBJ1-5, with D tentatively TRBD1 (6 bases). Germline V gene data show CDR1 as GTSNPN and CDR2 as SVGIG (reference sequence). Trimming took 0 bases from V and 7 from J, leaving 10 bases between them. The CDR3 sequence is 13 residues long. CDR3 DNA: TGTGCCTGGAGTGTATTGGGGGGCCAGCCCCAGCATTTT. Translation gives CAWSVLGGQPQHF. Looking up the rest from reference TRBV30 and TRBJ1-5 gives the full variable domain: SQTIHQWPATLVQPVGSPLSLECTVEGTSNPNLYWYRQAAGRGLQLLFYSVGIGQISSEVPQNLSASRPQDRQFILSSKKLLLSDSGFYLCAWSVLGGQPQHFGDGTRLSIL.

This clone was found once. The J gene is TRBJ1-5, the V gene TRBV4-2; D is possibly TRBD1 (6 bases). The CDR3 consists of 16 residues. Looked up from germline, CDR1 is LGHNA and CDR2 is YNFKEQ. With 0 bases removed from V and 5 bases from J, the gap between germline ends came to 14 bases. CDR3 amino acids: CASSQDPWGGDQPQHF. CDR3 nucleotides: TGTGCCAGCAGCCAAGACCCCTGGGGGGGCGATCAGCCCCAGCATTTT.

The chain recombines TRBV9 with TRBJ1-4; D is uncertain. The CDR3 sequence is 15 residues long. The germline V and J ends were trimmed by 4 bases and 7 bases, with 17 bases remaining between them. CDR1 and CDR2 from the germline V gene are SGDLS and YYNGEE. CDR3: CASSFQDGGPEKLFF. Here the CDR3 DNA reads TGTGCCAGCAGCTTCCAGGACGGTGGACCTGAAAAACTGTTTTTT.

Only one count was recorded for this clone. This chain connects TRBV5-4 to TRBJ2-5; D may be TRBD2 (6 bases). The length of the CDR3 is 17 residues. Germline CDR1 is SGHNT and CDR2 is YYREEE (reference sequence). The ends were cut back, 4 bases at V and 5 bases at J, with 24 bases in the middle. CDR3 protein: CASSVALSEGSRETQYF. The CDR3, as DNA: TGTGCCAGCAGCGTAGCACTATCGGAGGGTTCAAGGGAGACCCAGTACTTC.

The rearrangement joins TRBV7-2 to TRBJ2-5, with D unresolved. Trimming removed 1 base from V and 1 base from J, with 13 bases in between. The CDR3 is 16 residues long. Per germline, CDR1 SGHTA and CDR2 FQGNSA. The CDR3: CASSLVAHRFQETQYF. CDR3 DNA: TGTGCCAGCAGCTTAGTCGCTCACCGTTTCCAAGAGACCCAGTACTTC.

The rearrangement uses TRBV5-4 and TRBJ2-7; 7 nucleotides line up with TRBD2. Germline lookup yields CDR1 SGHNT and CDR2 YYREEE (reference sequence). The junction had 9 bases not matched to a gene; V was cut back by 4 bases and J by 2 bases. CDR3 size: 15 residues. The CDR3 DNA sequence: TGTGCCAGCAGCCCCGGGGGACGGGGGGCCTACGAGCAGTACTTC. Translating gives CASSPGGRGAYEQYF.

V and J are TRBV29-1 and TRBJ1-1; D is uncertain. The CDR3 has 14 residues. V lost 6 bases and J 3 bases, leaving 17 bases between the germline ends. Germline assignment: CDR1 SQVTM and CDR2 ANQGSEA. CDR3 sequence: CSVVTAPQDTEAFF. CDR3 bases: TGCAGCGTGGTGACGGCCCCTCAGGACACTGAAGCTTTCTTT.

The rearrangement uses TRBV5-1 and TRBJ2-1; D may be TRBD1 (6 bases). Trimming removed 0 bases at V and 0 bases at J, with 10 bases between. This CDR3 is built from 16 residues. The germline V gene encodes CDR1 SGHRS and CDR2 YFSETQ. DNA for the CDR3: TGCGCCAGCAGCTTGGGTCAGGGGAGCTCCTACAATGAGCAGTTCTTC. Residues: CASSLGQGSSYNEQFF.

Only a few counts were recorded for this clone. V usage is TRBV29-1 and J usage is TRBJ2-1; D assignment may be TRBD1 or TRBD2 (6 bases each). With 6 bases removed from V and 5 bases from J, the gap between germline ends came to 23 bases. The V gene's germline CDR1 is SQVTM and CDR2 ANQGSEA. The CDR3 spans 16 residues. The DNA of the CDR3 is TGCAGCGTAGCGAGGGGGACGGGCGGGGAAGACAATGAGCAGTTCTTC. As protein: CSVARGTGGEDNEQFF.

Note on this clone: This sample also contains other DNA sequences that code for the same CDR3. The J gene is TRBJ1-2, the V gene TRBV29-1, with D maybe TRBD1 (6 bases). With 7 bases removed from V and 1 base from J, the gap between germline ends came to 10 bases. Germline CDR1 is SQVTM and CDR2 is ANQGSEA. CDR3 length: 12 residues. The DNA of the CDR3 is TGCAGCGCAGCAGGGGATAACTATGGCTACACCTTC. This translates into CSAAGDNYGYTF.

CDR3 protein: CASSQDPGLGVGELFF. As DNA, the CDR3 is TGCGCCAGCAGCCAAGATCCGGGGTTGGGTGTCGGGGAGCTGTTTTTT. The rearrangement links TRBV4-3 to TRBJ2-2, with D tentatively TRBD2 (5 bases). The CDR3 length is 16 residues. Trimming left V 0 bases short and J 7 bases short, with 15 bases between. The V gene's germline CDR1 is LGHNA and CDR2 YSLEER.

The chain combines TRBV7-2 with TRBJ2-5; D is unresolved. The germline gives CDR1 SGHTA, CDR2 FQGNSA. The CDR3 is 12 amino acids. V shed 1 base and J shed 12 bases, with 12 bases lying between them. The chain's CDR3 is CASSLEVGPKYF. In DNA, the CDR3 is TGTGCCAGCAGCTTAGAGGTGGGCCCCAAGTACTTC.

The V gene is TRBV9, the J gene TRBJ2-1; D unclear. V was clipped by 3 bases and J by 5 bases, with 9 bases between them. The CDR3 contains 13 residues. Germline V gene lookup returns CDR1 SGDLS and CDR2 YYNGEE. The DNA for the CDR3 is TGTGCCAGCAGCGCCGAGGTGAACAATGAGCAGTTCTTC. It encodes CASSAEVNNEQFF.

The table lists this clone with many counts. The J gene is TRBJ2-1, the V gene TRBV29-1; D unclear. Trimming removed 7 bases from V and 5 bases from J, with 6 bases in between. The germline gives CDR1 SQVTM, CDR2 ANQGSEA. This CDR3 is 10 amino acids long. This CDR3 is CSARNNEQFF. CDR3 coding DNA: TGCAGCGCCCGGAACAATGAGCAGTTCTTC.

This clone was detected a few times. V gene TRBV30 combines with J gene TRBJ1-2; 10 bases match TRBD1. V lost 5 bases, J lost 4 bases, and 13 bases stayed unmatched. There are 16 residues in the CDR3. Germline values: CDR1 GTSNPN, CDR2 SVGIG (reference sequence). CDR3 region: CAWSPTGTGVGYGYTF. The CDR3 coding sequence is TGTGCCTGGTCCCCCACCGGGACAGGGGTAGGCTATGGCTACACCTTC.

The chain couples TRBV18 to TRBJ2-3; 9 bases match TRBD2. V was clipped by 1 base and J by 5 bases; unmatched bases: 7. The CDR3 has 16 amino acids. Germline V lookup: CDR1 KGHSH, CDR2 LQKENI. CDR3 bases: TGTGCCAGCTCACCACGCCTAGCGGGGCGGGGAGATACGCAGTATTTT. Its translation: CASSPRLAGRGDTQYF. Complete variable domain (other parts from reference TRBV18 and TRBJ2-3): NAGVMQNPRHLVRRRGQEARLRCSPMKGHSHVYWYRQLPEEGLKFMVYLQKENIIDESGMPKERFSAEFPKEGPSILRIQQVVRGDSAAYFCASSPRLAGRGDTQYFGPGTRLTVL.

This chain joins TRBV5-6 and TRBJ1-1, with D hard to call. This CDR3 has 15 residues. Germline V CDR1 and CDR2: SGHDT, YYEEEE. The V end was cut by 4 bases, the J end by 0 bases, with 13 bases between. DNA for the CDR3: TGTGCCAGCAGCCAATACCACCTAATGAACACTGAAGCTTTCTTT. Encoded protein: CASSQYHLMNTEAFF.

This chain joins TRBV7-2 and TRBJ1-1; 8 bases align to TRBD1. V shed 5 bases and J 10 bases; nucleotides not matched to a gene: 12. Per germline, CDR1 SGHTA and CDR2 FQGNSA. This CDR3 comprises 14 residues. This chain's CDR3 is CASSPDRETLGAFF. The CDR3 DNA reads as TGTGCCAGCAGCCCGGACAGGGAAACACTGGGAGCTTTCTTT.

The chain employs TRBV19 and TRBJ1-5; 9 bases align to TRBD1. CDR3 length: 16 residues. Per germline, CDR1 LNHDA and CDR2 SQIVND (reference sequence). V was clipped by 7 bases and J by 10 bases; unmatched bases: 17. CDR3: CASKGDRANPVEPQHF. The CDR3 nucleotides read TGTGCCAGTAAAGGGGACAGGGCCAACCCAGTGGAACCCCAGCATTTT.

The genes are TRBV29-1 and TRBJ1-5; D uncertain. This CDR3 region has 10 residues. Trimming removed 5 bases from V and 5 bases from J, with 4 bases in between. Germline V gene lookup returns CDR1 SQVTM and CDR2 ANQGSEA. CDR3 region: CSVCYQPQHF. The CDR3 region has the DNA TGCAGCGTTTGTTATCAGCCCCAGCATTTT.

This clone has just a few counts. The chain combines TRBV29-1 with TRBJ1-2; D might be TRBD1 (5 bases). This CDR3 spans 10 amino acids. The germline V gene encodes CDR1 SQVTM and CDR2 ANQGSEA. Trimming removed 6 bases from V and 7 bases from J, with 9 bases in between. CDR3 coding DNA: TGCAGCGTGGACGGGGCTGGCTACACCTTC. Translated: CSVDGAGYTF.

This chain joins TRBV2 and TRBJ1-1, with TRBD1 as a possible D gene (5 bases). The V gene lost 4 bases and the J gene lost 5 bases, with 14 bases spanning the gap. Germline V gene sequence: CDR1 SNHLY, CDR2 FYNNEI. This CDR3 contains 14 residues. CDR3 sequence (DNA): TGTGCCAGCAGTGCGGGGACCTCGGGGACTGAAGCTTTCTTT. This codes for CASSAGTSGTEAFF.

The chain recombines TRBV7-2 with TRBJ2-7, with D possibly being TRBD2 (5 bases). CDR1 and CDR2 (germline): SGHTA, FQGNSA. V lost 5 bases, J lost 0 bases, and 14 bases lay in between. This CDR3 region has 15 residues. CDR3 sequence reads: CASSPERARSYEQYF. DNA of the CDR3: TGTGCCAGCAGCCCCGAGAGGGCCCGCTCCTACGAGCAGTACTTC.

The J gene is TRBJ2-5, the V gene TRBV25-1; perhaps D is TRBD1 or TRBD2 (6 bases each). Deletions cut 4 bases from V and 5 bases from J, with 17 bases between. Germline V CDR1 and CDR2: MGHDK, SYGVNS. The CDR3 contains 15 residues. CDR3 coding DNA: TGTGCCAGCAGTGGGGATGTCCGGGGGCTTGAGACCCAGTACTTC. Residues: CASSGDVRGLETQYF. The variable domain in full, with the rest retrieved from reference TRBV25-1 and TRBJ2-5, is EADIYQTPRYLVIGTGKKITLECSQTMGHDKMYWYQQDPGMELHLIHYSYGVNSTEKGDLSSESTVSRIRTEHFPLTLESARPSHTSQYLCASSGDVRGLETQYFGPGTRLLVL.

The chain recombines TRBV2 with TRBJ1-6; tentative D call: TRBD1 (6 bases). This CDR3 has 15 amino acids. The V end was cut by 6 bases, the J end by 5 bases, with 14 bases between. Germline V gives CDR1 SNHLY, CDR2 FYNNEI. For the CDR3, the DNA is TGTGCCAGCAGGCAAAGACAGGTTAATAATTCACCCCTCCACTTT. Encoded protein: CASRQRQVNNSPLHF. Complete variable domain (other parts from reference TRBV2 and TRBJ1-6): EPEVTQTPSHQVTQMGQEVILRCVPISNHLYFYWYRQILGQKVEFLVSFYNNEISEKSEIFDDQFSVERPDGSNFTLKIRSTKLEDSAMYFCASRQRQVNNSPLHFGNGTRLTVT.

A note on this clone: Other DNA sequences in the sample encode the same CDR3. The chain employs TRBV29-1 and TRBJ1-1, with D maybe TRBD1 (6 bases). The germline V gene encodes CDR1 SQVTM and CDR2 ANQGSEA. The V end lost 5 bases, the J end lost 4 bases, and 8 bases lay between the germline ends. This CDR3 comprises 11 residues. The CDR3 bases are TGCAGCGTTTCCAGGGGCACTGAAGCTTTCTTT. Its translation: CSVSRGTEAFF.

This clone was picked up a small number of times. The chain combines TRBV7-2 with TRBJ2-1; 8 bases match TRBD1. This CDR3 has 16 amino acids. J was trimmed by 3 bases and V by 5 bases; bases with no gene match: 9. Germline V gene sequence: CDR1 SGHTA, CDR2 FQGNSA. CDR3 coding DNA: TGTGCCAGCAGCGCCGTCCGGGACAGGTACTACAATGAGCAGTTCTTC. Translation gives CASSAVRDRYYNEQFF.

The rearrangement uses TRBV4-1 and TRBJ2-3; D might be TRBD1 or TRBD2, each matching 6 bases. CDR1 and CDR2 (germline): MGHRA, YSYEKL. The V and J ends lost 0 bases and 2 bases respectively, with 15 bases between them. CDR3 size: 17 residues. The CDR3, as DNA: TGCGCCAGCAGCCAAGAAGTCGGGGGCCCCTCCACAGATACGCAGTATTTT. Its protein is CASSQEVGGPSTDTQYF.